The 10 T cell receptor beta chains below were found in one sample sequenced in a study of blood T cell repertoires in COVID-19. TCRdb keeps only in-frame clones here, not all; method: immunoSEQ multiplex PCR. The table lists about 300,000 clones, 89% of them singletons. Input material: PBMCs or T cells enriched from blood (not recorded which). These receptors originate from a woman between 50 and 59 years old who had been exposed to COVID-19.

The chain employs TRBV5-1 and TRBJ1-5, with D hard to call. The CDR3 extends over 13 amino acids. Deletions cut 0 bases from V and 11 bases from J, with 12 bases between. Germline CDR1 SGHRS, CDR2 YFSETQ. CDR3: CASSLGRGQTQHF. CDR3 DNA: TGCGCCAGCAGCTTGGGTCGGGGTCAAACCCAGCATTTT.

This clone came up once. The chain uses TRBV11-1 and TRBJ2-7, with D possibly being TRBD1 (5 bases). The CDR3 covers 14 residues. Germline V CDR1 and CDR2: SGHAT, FQDESV (reference sequence). V was clipped by 2 bases and J by 2 bases, with 10 bases between them. The CDR3 loop reads CASSLRGSTYEQYF. CDR3 nucleotides: TGTGCCAGCAGCTTAAGGGGTTCGACCTACGAGCAGTACTTC. Variable domain in full (rest from reference TRBV11-1 and TRBJ2-7): EAEVAQSPRYKITEKSQAVAFWCDPISGHATLYWYRQILGQGPELLVQFQDESVVDDSQLPKDRFSAERLKGVDSTLKIQPAELGDSAMYLCASSLRGSTYEQYFGPGTRLTVT.

The CDR3 loop reads CASSDDKTRGGYEQYF. For the CDR3, the DNA is TGTGCCAGCAGCGACGACAAAACCAGAGGGGGCTACGAGCAGTACTTC. This sequence joins TRBV5-4 and TRBJ2-7, with D perhaps TRBD1 (6 bases). Germline V gives CDR1 SGHNT, CDR2 YYREEE (reference sequence). The CDR3 length is 16 residues. V was shortened by 4 bases and J by 3 bases, with 20 bases between the two germline ends.

The chain has TRBV5-4 and TRBJ2-3; possibly TRBD1 for D (6 bases). This CDR3 has 16 amino acids. Per the germline V gene, CDR1 is SGHNT and CDR2 is YYREEE (reference sequence). The V gene lost 3 bases and the J gene lost 0 bases, with 14 bases spanning the gap. The CDR3 is CASSSRTGSSTDTQYF. The CDR3 coding sequence is TGTGCCAGCAGCTCAAGAACAGGGTCTAGCACAGATACGCAGTATTTT.

This clone was detected once. The chain uses TRBV30 and TRBJ1-1; TRBD1 matches at 9 bases. The germline CDR1 and CDR2 sequences are GTSNPN and SVGIG (reference sequence). The CDR3 consists of 17 residues. J lost 2 bases, V lost 2 bases, and 12 bases had no gene match. The CDR3: CAWSRGGTGMGNTEAFF. CDR3 sequence (DNA): TGTGCCTGGAGTAGAGGGGGGACAGGGATGGGCAACACTGAAGCTTTCTTT.

V usage is TRBV7-8 and J usage is TRBJ1-3; D might be TRBD1 (5 bases). This CDR3 is 16 amino acids long. V gave up 5 bases and J gave up 3 bases, with 17 bases separating them. Germline V gives CDR1 SGHVS, CDR2 FQNEAQ. The CDR3 is CASSRHIGEGGNTIYF. The CDR3 nucleotides are TGTGCCAGCAGCCGGCATATAGGGGAGGGTGGAAACACCATATATTTT.

V and J are TRBV28 and TRBJ1-2; 10 bases align to TRBD1. Per germline, CDR1 MDHEN and CDR2 SYDVKM. This CDR3 comprises 15 residues. Trimming took 6 bases from V and 8 from J; bases not matched to a gene: 12. Here the CDR3 DNA reads TGTGCCAGCAGCCTTACAGGGGACAGGGGATTGGGCTACACCTTC. Its translation is CASSLTGDRGLGYTF.

This chain connects TRBV19 to TRBJ1-6, with D possibly being TRBD1 (6 bases). Germline V gives CDR1 LNHDA, CDR2 SQIVND (reference sequence). Trimming pared 6 bases from V and 7 bases from J, leaving 10 bases between. The CDR3 extends over 13 amino acids. The CDR3 loop reads CASSSGGNSPLHF. The DNA for the CDR3 is TGTGCCAGTAGCTCGGGGGGCAATTCACCCCTCCACTTT.

This clone has just a few counts. The chain joins TRBV19 to TRBJ1-5, with unresolved D. CDR3 length: 15 residues. Germline CDR1 reads LNHDA; CDR2 reads SQIVND (reference sequence). The V end was cut by 2 bases, the J end by 2 bases, with 10 bases between. CDR3 in amino acids: CASSIQLGGNQPQHF. The CDR3 bases are TGTGCCAGTAGTATACAGCTCGGAGGCAATCAGCCCCAGCATTTT.

This chain connects TRBV14 to TRBJ1-3, with D uncertain. The CDR3 has 16 residues. Deletions cut 0 bases from V and 0 bases from J, with 9 bases between. Germline assignment: CDR1 SGHDN and CDR2 FVKESK. The CDR3 DNA reads TGTGCCAGCAGCCAAGAGGGTAGCTTCTCTGGAAACACCATATATTTT. Translation gives CASSQEGSFSGNTIYF. Using reference TRBV14 and TRBJ1-3 for the parts outside the CDR3, the full variable domain is EAGVTQFPSHSVIEKGQTVTLRCDPISGHDNLYWYRRVMGKEIKFLLHFVKESKQDESGMPNNRFLAERTGGTYSTLKVQPAELEDSGVYFCASSQEGSFSGNTIYFGEGSWLTVV.